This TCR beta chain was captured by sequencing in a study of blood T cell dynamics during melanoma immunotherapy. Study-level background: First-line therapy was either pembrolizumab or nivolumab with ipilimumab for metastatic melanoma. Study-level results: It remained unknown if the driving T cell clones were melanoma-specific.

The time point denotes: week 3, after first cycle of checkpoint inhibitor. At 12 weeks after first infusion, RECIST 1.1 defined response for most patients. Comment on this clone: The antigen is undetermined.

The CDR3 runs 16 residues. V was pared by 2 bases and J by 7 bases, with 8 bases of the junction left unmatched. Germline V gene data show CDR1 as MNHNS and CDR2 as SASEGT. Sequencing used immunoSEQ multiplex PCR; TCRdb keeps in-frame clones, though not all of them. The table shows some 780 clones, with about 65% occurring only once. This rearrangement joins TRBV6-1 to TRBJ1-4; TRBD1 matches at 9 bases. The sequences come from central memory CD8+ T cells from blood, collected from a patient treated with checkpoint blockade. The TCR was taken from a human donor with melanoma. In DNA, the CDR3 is TGTGCCAGCAGTGAATCCCCGGACAGGGGAGGTGAAAAACTGTTTTTT. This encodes CASSESPDRGGEKLFF.